This T cell receptor beta chain was profiled in a study of blood T cell repertoires in COVID-19. There are 14 residues in the CDR3. Trimming pared 2 bases from V and 10 bases from J, leaving 12 bases between. Germline CDR1 MNHEY, CDR2 SMNVEV (reference sequence). The data were produced by immunoSEQ multiplex PCR, yet TCRdb's version contains in-frame clones alone and is incomplete. Here the sample spans approximately 180,000 clones, 70% to 90% being singletons. Material: peripheral blood. The rearrangement joins TRBV27 to TRBJ1-6, with TRBD1 as a possible D gene (6 bases). The source of this sequence is a person aged 70 to 85 with COVID-19, enrolled during active disease. The CDR3 sequence: CASSLGGAGSPLHF. The DNA of the CDR3 is TGTGCCAGCAGTTTAGGGGGGGCAGGATCACCCCTCCACTTT.